Here is one T cell receptor beta chain with its context. Which antigen it targets is not known. No base quality information exists; no much larger clone differs at one position. Patients with autoimmune disease history or receiving systemic immunosuppression were excluded from the trial. Peripheral blood for TCR sequencing was drawn from every dose cohort at baseline, at cycle 4 day 1 and at cycle 7 day 1. Samples came from an open-label, multicenter, first-in-human phase I dose-escalation trial of ivuxolimab. The trial enrolled adults with locally advanced or metastatic head and neck squamous cell, hepatocellular, melanoma or renal cell carcinoma. Before TCR sequencing, CD4+ T cells and CD8+ T cells were sorted from peripheral blood as separate populations. This record belongs to a study of OX40 agonist ivuxolimab in advanced cancers. For the wider study: The costimulatory receptor OX40 (CD134) was targeted by ivuxolimab, a fully human IgG2 agonistic monoclonal antibody. Intravenous ivuxolimab was administered to patients every 2 weeks at six dose levels: 0.01, 0.1, 0.3, 1.5, 3 and 10 mg/kg. Of the approximately 50 dose-escalation patients, hepatocellular carcinoma was present in about 20, melanoma in around 15, renal cell carcinoma in 9 and head and neck cancer in 9. In the dose-escalation cohort, 75% to 90% of patients were male, and the mean age was roughly 60 years with a range of roughly 20 to 79. Prior anti-PD-1, anti-PD-L1 or anti-CTLA-4 therapy was permitted, and checkpoint inhibitors had been received by less than 45% of dose-escalation patients. Partial responses occurred in three dose-escalation patients, of whom one had hepatocellular carcinoma and two had cutaneous melanoma. Peripheral TCRbeta sequencing aimed to test whether ivuxolimab altered TCR sequence diversity and caused clonal T-cell expansion. The paper reports the monotherapy dose-escalation portion (N of about 54 patients) of the phase I ivuxolimab trial.

Broader findings and caveats from the paper: In the 0.1-3.0 mg/kg groups, partial responders were among the patients with the lowest normalized peripheral clonal expansion, particularly in CD8+ T cells. At doses from 0.1 to 3.0 mg/kg, clonal expansion was seen in both CD4+ and CD8+ blood T cells between baseline and week 6. Low levels of normalized T-cell clonal expansion were also shown by some nonresponding patients. Antigen specificity was not determined for the clonally expanded peripheral T cells. On average, CD8+ T cells showed more expanded clones than CD4+ T cells after ivuxolimab.

Genomic DNA was isolated from the sorted cells so that the TCRbeta CDR3 region could be sequenced. The immunoSEQ Assay was used for sequencing of TCRbeta CDR3 regions. TCRdb took this table from immuneACCESS and kept in-frame rearrangements with V and J called. Such tables lack part of the clones; where checked against another copy, unresolved V genes explain under half of the gap, and the rest is unexplained. In all, the sample holds about 43,000 clones, and approximately 90% of those were seen once. About 19% of the sample lies in the top ten. The germline V gene provides CDR1 MNHEY and CDR2 SVGAGI. Trimming at the junction amounts to 2 bases on V and 5 bases on J, and the germline ends lie 7 bases apart. Counted from cysteine to phenylalanine, this CDR3 has 13 amino acids. Only the CDR3 DNA is retained, 39 bases long and in frame from the first base.

The sequence was collected from an adult with an advanced solid tumor such as melanoma, head and neck, liver or kidney cancer. Sequences were derived from CD4+ or CD8+ T cells sorted from blood, sampled in a trial of the OX40 agonist ivuxolimab. The rearranged segments are TRBV6-5 and TRBJ2-1, and TRBD1 may be the D gene, going by 6 matching bases. The DNA sequence is given as TGTGCCAGCAGTTACGGACAGCACAATGAGCAGTTCTTC. Translated, this gives CASSYGQHNEQFF.